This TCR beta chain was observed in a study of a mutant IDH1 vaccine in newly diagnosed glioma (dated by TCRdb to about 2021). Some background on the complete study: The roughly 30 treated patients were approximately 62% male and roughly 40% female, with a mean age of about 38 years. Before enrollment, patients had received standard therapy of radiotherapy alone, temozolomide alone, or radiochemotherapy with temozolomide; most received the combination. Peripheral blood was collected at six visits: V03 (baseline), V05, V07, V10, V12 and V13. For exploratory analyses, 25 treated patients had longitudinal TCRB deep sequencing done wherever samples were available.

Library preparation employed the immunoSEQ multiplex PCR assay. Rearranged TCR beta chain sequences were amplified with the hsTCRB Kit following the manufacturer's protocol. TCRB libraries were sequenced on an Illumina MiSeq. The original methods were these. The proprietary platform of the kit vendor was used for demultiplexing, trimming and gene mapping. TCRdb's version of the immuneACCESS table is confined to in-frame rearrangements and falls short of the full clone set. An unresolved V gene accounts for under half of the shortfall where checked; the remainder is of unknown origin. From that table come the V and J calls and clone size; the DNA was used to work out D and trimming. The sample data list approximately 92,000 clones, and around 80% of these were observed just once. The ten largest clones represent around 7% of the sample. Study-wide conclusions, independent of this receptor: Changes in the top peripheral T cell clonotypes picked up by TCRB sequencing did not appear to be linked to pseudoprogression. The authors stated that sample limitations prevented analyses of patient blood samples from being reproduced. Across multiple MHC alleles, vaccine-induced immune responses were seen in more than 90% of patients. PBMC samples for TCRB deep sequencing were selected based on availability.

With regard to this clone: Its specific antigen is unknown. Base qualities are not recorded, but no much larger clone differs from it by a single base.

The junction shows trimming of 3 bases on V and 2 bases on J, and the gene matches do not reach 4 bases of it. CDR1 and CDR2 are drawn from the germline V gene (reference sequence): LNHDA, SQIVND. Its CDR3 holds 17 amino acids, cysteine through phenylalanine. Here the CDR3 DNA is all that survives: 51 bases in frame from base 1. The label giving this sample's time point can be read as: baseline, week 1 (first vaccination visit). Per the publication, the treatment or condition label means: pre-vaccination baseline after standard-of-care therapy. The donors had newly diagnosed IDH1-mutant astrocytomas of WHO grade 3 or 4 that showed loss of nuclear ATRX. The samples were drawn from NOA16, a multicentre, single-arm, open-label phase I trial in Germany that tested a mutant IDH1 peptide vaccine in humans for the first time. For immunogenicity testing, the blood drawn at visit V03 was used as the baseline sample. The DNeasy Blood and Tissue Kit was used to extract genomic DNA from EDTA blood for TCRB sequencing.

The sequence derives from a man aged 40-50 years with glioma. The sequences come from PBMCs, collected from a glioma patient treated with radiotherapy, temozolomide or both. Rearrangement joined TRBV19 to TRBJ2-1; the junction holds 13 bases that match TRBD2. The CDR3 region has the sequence CASSMGLAGFTYNEQFF. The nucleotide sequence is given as TGTGCCAGTAGTATGGGACTAGCGGGGTTCACCTACAATGAGCAGTTCTTC.